Below, 12 T cell receptor beta chains from the same sample are listed, as sequenced in a study of T cell changes during pregnancy in multiple sclerosis. This table comes from immunoSEQ multiplex PCR, and its TCRdb copy is limited to in-frame clones, with some not included. The data show under 80,000 clones, roughly 92% seen once. The sequences come from peripheral blood, collected after pregnancy. The receptors originated from a female donor in good health, enrolled as a control in a pregnancy study.

The V and J genes are TRBV6-4 and TRBJ1-1; D is undetermined. Trimming took 2 bases from V and 7 from J, leaving 8 bases between them. In germline, CDR1 is MRHNA, CDR2 SNTAGT. The CDR3 spans 12 residues. CDR3 amino acids: CASSDARGEAFF. The CDR3 bases are TGTGCCAGCAGTGACGCACGCGGTGAAGCTTTCTTT.

J is TRBJ2-3 and V is TRBV19, with 7 bases aligning to TRBD2. CDR3 length: 13 residues. Germline loops: CDR1 LNHDA, CDR2 SQIVND (reference sequence). With 2 bases clipped from V and 10 bases from J, the junction kept 6 bases outside the gene matches. The CDR3 region is CASSITSEGSQYF. The DNA of the CDR3 is TGTGCCAGTAGTATAACTAGCGAAGGTTCGCAGTATTTT.

J is TRBJ2-1 and V is TRBV25-1, with 11 bases aligning to TRBD2. The CDR3 length is 16 residues. Per germline, CDR1 MGHDK and CDR2 SYGVNS. Unmatched junction bases numbered 5, after V lost 3 bases and J lost 4 bases. The CDR3 protein is CASSDIAGGEYNEQFF. CDR3 nucleotide sequence: TGTGCCAGCAGTGATATAGCGGGGGGGGAATACAATGAGCAGTTCTTC.

This clone was picked up one time. The V gene is TRBV6-5, the J gene TRBJ2-3, with 7 bases fitting TRBD1. The V and J ends lost 0 bases and 1 base, in that order; junction bases with no gene match: 1. Germline CDR1 MNHEY, CDR2 SVGAGI. The CDR3 is 15 amino acids. CDR3 region: CASSYSGTGTDTQYF. Written as DNA, the CDR3 is TGTGCCAGCAGTTACTCCGGGACAGGCACAGATACGCAGTATTTT.

J is TRBJ2-1 and V is TRBV12-2; the table's D call TRBD1 went unverified against the DNA. TRBV12-2 is termed a pseudogene. This CDR3 contains 17 residues. CDR3 nucleotides: TGTGCAAGTCGCTTAGTAGGGCAGGGTAAGGACTACAATGAGCAGTTCTTC. Encoded protein: CASRLVGQGKDYNEQFF.

The chain joins TRBV28 to TRBJ1-2, with 9 bases fitting TRBD1. With V trimmed by 6 bases and J by 0 bases, 5 bases remained unmatched. The V gene's germline CDR1 is MDHEN and CDR2 SYDVKM. The CDR3 spans 15 residues. CDR3 protein: CASSPDRGPNYGYTF. The CDR3 DNA reads as TGTGCCAGCAGCCCGGACAGGGGCCCTAACTATGGCTACACCTTC.

This clone has just one count. The chain joins TRBV2 to TRBJ2-1, with TRBD2 identical over 12 bases. Germline CDR1 and CDR2: SNHLY and FYNNEI. The CDR3 consists of 15 residues. Trimming took 8 bases from V and 8 from J; bases not matched to a gene: 10. This CDR3 reads CASESSGGVFDEQFF. CDR3 nucleotide sequence: TGTGCCAGCGAGTCTAGCGGGGGGGTCTTCGATGAGCAGTTCTTC. The full variable domain, rest sourced from reference TRBV2 and TRBJ2-1, is EPEVTQTPSHQVTQMGQEVILRCVPISNHLYFYWYRQILGQKVEFLVSFYNNEISEKSEIFDDQFSVERPDGSNFTLKIRSTKLEDSAMYFCASESSGGVFDEQFFGPGTRLTVL.

The chain has TRBV7-3 and TRBJ2-3; D gene ambiguous. The germline V gene encodes CDR1 SGHTA and CDR2 FQGTGA. Trimming shortened V by 5 bases and J by 1 base, and 10 bases separated the two germline ends. The CDR3 covers 14 residues. The CDR3 DNA reads as TGTGCCAGCAGCCCACACCCCGGCACAGATACGCAGTATTTT. Its translation is CASSPHPGTDTQYF. Complete variable domain (other parts from reference TRBV7-3 and TRBJ2-3): GAGVSQTPSNKVTEKGKYVELRCDPISGHTALYWYRQSLGQGPEFLIYFQGTGAADDSGLPNDRFFAVRPEGSVSTLKIQRTERGDSAVYLCASSPHPGTDTQYFGPGTRLTVL.

J is TRBJ1-4 and V is TRBV6-1, with D possibly TRBD1 on 5 matching bases. With 3 bases removed from V and 2 bases from J, the gap between germline ends came to 7 bases. The CDR3 has 14 amino acids. Germline values: CDR1 MNHNS, CDR2 SASEGT. The CDR3 protein is CASSEGPTNEKLFF. In nucleotides, the CDR3 is TGTGCCAGCAGTGAGGGGCCCACTAATGAAAAACTGTTTTTT.

V is TRBV5-8 and J is TRBJ2-7, with D possibly matching TRBD2 (5 bases). CDR1 is SGHTS, CDR2 YDEGEE, per germline. Trimming took 2 bases from V and 6 from J, leaving 12 bases between them. CDR3 length equals 13 residues. The CDR3 coding sequence is TGTGCCAGCAGCTTATTGCCGGGATCCGAGCAGTACTTC. Protein sequence: CASSLLPGSEQYF.

The chain joins TRBV2 to TRBJ2-3; TRBD2 matches 7 bases. The CDR3 sequence is 13 residues long. Unmatched junction bases numbered 4, after V lost 6 bases and J lost 4 bases. The germline V gene encodes CDR1 SNHLY and CDR2 FYNNEI. DNA for the CDR3: TGTGCCAGCAGGGGAGGGGAGGCAGATACGCAGTATTTT. The encoded protein is CASRGGEADTQYF.

This clone was found once. A read error may produce the germline difference seen at one junction end. This chain connects TRBV28 to TRBJ1-2; TRBD1 is a possible D gene (5 bases). The CDR3 is 12 residues long. Germline CDR1 MDHEN, CDR2 SYDVKM. The CDR3 nucleotides read TGTGCCGGCAGGGCAACTAACTATGGCTACACCTTC. Translation: CAGRATNYGYTF.